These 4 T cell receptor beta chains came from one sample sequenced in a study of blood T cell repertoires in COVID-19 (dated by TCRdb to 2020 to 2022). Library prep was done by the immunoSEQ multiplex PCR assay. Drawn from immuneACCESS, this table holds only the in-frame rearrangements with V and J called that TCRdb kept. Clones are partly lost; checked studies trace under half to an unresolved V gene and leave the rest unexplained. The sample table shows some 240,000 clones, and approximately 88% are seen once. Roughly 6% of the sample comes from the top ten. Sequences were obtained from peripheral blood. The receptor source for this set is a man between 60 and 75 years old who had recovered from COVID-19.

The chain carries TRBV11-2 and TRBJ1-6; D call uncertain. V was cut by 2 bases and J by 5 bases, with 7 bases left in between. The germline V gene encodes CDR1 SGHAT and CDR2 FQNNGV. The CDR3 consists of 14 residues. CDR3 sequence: CASSLTTNNSPLHF. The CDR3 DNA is TGTGCCAGCAGCTTAACAACTAATAATTCACCCCTCCACTTT. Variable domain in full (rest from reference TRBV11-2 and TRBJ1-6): EAGVAQSPRYKIIEKRQSVAFWCNPISGHATLYWYQQILGQGPKLLIQFQNNGVVDDSQLPKDRFSAERLKGVDSTLKIQPAKLEDSAVYLCASSLTTNNSPLHFGNGTRLTVT.

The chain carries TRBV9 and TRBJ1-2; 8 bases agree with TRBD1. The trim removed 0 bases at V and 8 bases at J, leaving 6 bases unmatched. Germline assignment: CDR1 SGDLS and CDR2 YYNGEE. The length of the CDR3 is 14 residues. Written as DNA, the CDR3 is TGTGCCAGCAGCGTAGACGGCAGGGGGCACGGCTACACCTTC. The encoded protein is CASSVDGRGHGYTF. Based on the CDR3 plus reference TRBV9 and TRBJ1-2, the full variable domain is DSGVTQTPKHLITATGQRVTLRCSPRSGDLSVYWYQQSLDQGLQFLIQYYNGEERAKGNILERFSAQQFPDLHSELNLSSLELGDSALYFCASSVDGRGHGYTFGSGTRLTVV.

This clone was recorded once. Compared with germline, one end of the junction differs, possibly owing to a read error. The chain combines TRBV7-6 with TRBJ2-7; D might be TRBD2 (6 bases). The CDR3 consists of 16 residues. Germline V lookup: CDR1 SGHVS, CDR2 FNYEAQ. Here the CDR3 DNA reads TGTGCCAGCAGCTTAGAGGTATTACCCGGAGGGCCCCCCCAGGGCTTC. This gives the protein CASSLEVLPGGPPQGF.

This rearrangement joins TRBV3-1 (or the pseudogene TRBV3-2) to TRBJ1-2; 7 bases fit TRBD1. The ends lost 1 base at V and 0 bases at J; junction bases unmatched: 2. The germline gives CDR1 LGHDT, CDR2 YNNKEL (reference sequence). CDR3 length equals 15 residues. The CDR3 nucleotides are TGTGCCAGCAGCCAAGGTGGGACAGCTAACTATGGCTACACCTTC. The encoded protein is CASSQGGTANYGYTF.